This note documents a single T cell receptor beta chain sequence. This clone was recorded only once. Its antigen is unknown. Nothing much larger sits one base from this clone, and base qualities are not available. Enrolling through a virtual design, the prospective study's participants ranged in age from roughly 18 to 95 years and lived across 24 United States geographic areas. In the prospective study, cohorts were assigned on the basis of participant-reported clinical history obtained from a screening survey and a study questionnaire. Exposed participants had been in contact with someone with a PCR-confirmed or clinician-diagnosed COVID-19 case within 2 weeks of study entry. Mobile phlebotomists in the prospective study collected whole blood, serum and a nasopharyngeal or oropharyngeal swab from every participant. Additional blood draws and questionnaires over an approximately two-month period could optionally be provided by prospective study participants. Blood samples from the prospective study were shipped frozen or at room temperature prior to DNA extraction.

The record originates from a study of blood T cell repertoires in COVID-19 (dated by TCRdb to between 2020 and 2021). Turning to the overall study: Samples from collaborators originated in the United States, Italy and Spain and spanned both the acute and convalescent phases of COVID-19. The prospective study material was composed of cDNA or gDNA derived from T cells, B-cell-depleted T cells, or PBMCs. Subjects who had been exposed to COVID-19, were actively infected with it, or had recovered from it provided the deeply sampled blood TCRbeta repertoires that made up the dataset. The repertoires were released in a freely available public database meant as a resource for research on the immune response to SARS-CoV-2. Where HLA class I and class II types were available, the types were taken from metadata supplied by the sample provider, not from assay-based typing. Samples were obtained from the ongoing ImmuneRACE study (first 160 participants) and from over a thousand subjects provided by 6 global collaborators. Nearly every sample came with metadata listing a de-identified subject ID, COVID-19 status, age in years and sex. Beyond this particular receptor, the publication reports: Clinical and demographic metadata were provided uncurated, with the amount varying by source and participant.

CDR3 length: 12 amino acids, cysteine to phenylalanine. Just the 36-base CDR3 DNA is kept, in frame starting at base 1. V loses 1 base of germline sequence and J loses 3 bases, and the interval between the two ends is 4 bases. In the germline V gene (reference sequence), CDR1 corresponds to SGHNT and CDR2 to YYREEE. TCRbeta CDR3 regions were amplified from genomic DNA using the immunoSEQ Assay, a bias-controlled multiplex PCR. The authors processed their data as follows. The number of nucleated cells in each sample was estimated from the amplification of reference gene primers within the assay. Sequence reads were collapsed and filtered to measure the absolute abundance of every unique TCRbeta CDR3 rearrangement. For each sample, productive Simpson clonality was calculated by taking the square root of Simpson's diversity index across productive rearrangements. TCRdb limited this immuneACCESS table to in-frame rearrangements with V and J called. A share of clones is missing; checked studies link under half to unresolved V genes, and the rest is unexplained. V, J and clone size derive from that table, while D and trimming were established from the DNA sequence. Within this sample are about 220,000 clones, with 90% of them counted one time only. Approximately 15% of the sample comes from the top ten.

This chain joins TRBV5-4 to TRBJ1-1; no D segment can be confidently identified. The origin of this receptor is a young man who had been exposed to COVID-19. Sequencing was carried out using PBMCs or T cells enriched from blood (not recorded which). The CDR3 corresponds to CASSLPDTEAFF. The DNA sequence is TGTGCCAGCAGCTTGCCGGACACTGAAGCTTTCTTT.